The clone carrying this TCR beta chain was observed many times. Its antigen is currently unknown. The source of the sample is a study of T cells in Graves' hyperthyroidism and ophthalmopathy. Findings and limits, study-wide: A model built on 13 V-J features separated ophthalmopathy from stable hyperthyroidism. Most thyroid clonotypes that were expanded above 0.001 also turned up in blood.

The diagnostic basis comprised clinical symptoms, serum thyroxine and TRAb, thyroid ultrasound and orbital computed tomography. The TCR beta CDR3 regions underwent amplification using RNA transcripts as the source. Initially, a first-round RT-PCR of the TCR CDR3 employed the HTBI primer set. From the multiplex PCR reads, TCRdb called clonotypes with MiXCR, one entry per CDR3 protein. The data show approximately 610,000 distinct CDR3 sequences, about 15% seen once. The sample comprised blood. The source of this sequence is a woman in her thirties or forties with Graves' ophthalmopathy.

The DNA of the CDR3 is TGTGCCACGGGGGGGGAGAGATTATACGAGCAGTACTTC. Protein product: CATGGERLYEQYF. The chain is built from TRBV7-9 and TRBJ2-7, with 8 bases aligning to TRBD2. Germline CDR1 and CDR2: SEHNR and FQNEAQ (reference sequence). V lost 10 bases to trimming and J lost 4 bases; unmatched junction nucleotides: 9. This CDR3 has 13 amino acids. The full variable domain, with the rest looked up from reference TRBV7-9 and TRBJ2-7, is DTGVSQNPRHKITKRGQNVTFRCDPISEHNRLYWYRQTLGQGPEFLTYFQNEAQLEKSRLLSDRFSAERPKGSFSTLEIQRTEQGDSAMYLCATGGERLYEQYFGPGTRLTVT.